The 25 T cell receptor beta chains below were found in one sample sequenced in a study of blood T cells in healthy people across ages. A sample-barcoded 5' primer and a J-beta primer mix were used in a second PCR of roughly 6 to 11 cycles. TCRdb analysed the 5' RACE reads with MiXCR anew, one entry per CDR3 protein. The data hold over 950,000 distinct CDR3 sequences, with roughly 51% observed a single time. Sample: blood. These receptors were taken from a woman aged 55-69 years in good health.

There are a few counts of this clonotype. The chain employs TRBV29-1 and TRBJ2-3; D tentatively fits TRBD1 or TRBD2 (5 bases each). The germline V gene has CDR1 SQVTM and CDR2 ANQGSEA. The CDR3 totals 10 residues. V was shortened by 7 bases and J by 5 bases, with 7 bases between the two germline ends. In DNA form, the CDR3 reads TGCAGCGGGGACCAAGATACGCAGTATTTT. As protein: CSGDQDTQYF.

The chain carries TRBV20-1 and TRBJ2-3, with TRBD2 identical over 7 bases. The CDR3 has 16 residues. V lost 2 bases to trimming and J lost 3 bases; unmatched junction nucleotides: 11. Looked up from germline, CDR1 is DFQATT and CDR2 is SNEGSKA (reference sequence). The CDR3 reads CSARSGGSGWTDTQYF. The CDR3 region has the DNA TGCAGTGCTAGATCGGGCGGGAGCGGGTGGACAGATACGCAGTATTTT.

V gene TRBV4-1 combines with J gene TRBJ2-1; no clear D gene. Gene TRBJ2-7 matches the end of the DNA better, so the J call may be wrong. CDR1 is MGHRA, CDR2 YSYEKL, per germline. This CDR3 is built from 15 residues. CDR3 protein: CASSRRSDSYNEQYF. Here the CDR3 DNA reads TGCGCCAGCAGCAGAAGGTCAGACTCCTACAATGAGCAGTACTTC.

There are a few counts of this clonotype. This sequence joins TRBV7-8 and TRBJ2-3; TRBD2 might be the D (8 bases). Germline V gene lookup returns CDR1 SGHVS and CDR2 FQNEAQ. This CDR3 contains 17 residues. Between the trimmed V and J ends, which lost 7 bases and 2 bases, there was a span of 22 bases. The CDR3 loop is CASTRGGTRGITDTQYF. CDR3 bases: TGTGCCAGCACCAGGGGGGGGACTAGGGGAATCACAGATACGCAGTATTTT.

This rearrangement joins TRBV7-3 to TRBJ2-4; D remains ambiguous. The DNA matches TRBJ2-5 better at its end, which makes the J call doubtful. Germline CDR1 and CDR2: SGHTA and FQGTGA. The CDR3 is 14 amino acids. The CDR3 nucleotides are TGTGCCAGCAGCTTATGGGGTTCCCAAGAGACCCAGTACTTC. Its translation is CASSLWGSQETQYF.

Of note for this clonotype: At one end, the junction sequence differs from germline, possibly due to a read error. This rearrangement joins TRBV7-9 to TRBJ2-7; TRBD2 aligns across 14 bases. CDR1 is SEHNR and CDR2 is FQNEAQ in the germline V gene (reference sequence). The CDR3 is 18 residues long. The DNA of the CDR3 is TGTGCCAGCAGCGTAGCCGGGACTAGCGGGAGATCTTCCCTCGAGCAGTACTTC. Translated: CASSVAGTSGRSSLEQYF.

This clonotype came up a few times. The chain combines TRBV6-6 with TRBJ2-3; D not resolved. CDR3 length equals 16 residues. Per the germline V gene, CDR1 is MNHNY and CDR2 is SVGAGI (reference sequence). Trimming cost V 2 bases and J 2 bases, with 14 bases left between them. CDR3: CASSYQGRPSTDTQYF. DNA of the CDR3: TGTGCCAGCAGTTACCAAGGGCGTCCCTCCACAGATACGCAGTATTTT.

The V and J genes are TRBV27 and TRBJ2-3; 13 nucleotides agree with TRBD2. This CDR3 comprises 13 residues. The germline CDR1 and CDR2 sequences are MNHEY and SMNVEV (reference sequence). Unmatched junction bases numbered 7, after V lost 5 bases and J lost 14 bases. The CDR3 here is CASSNPGLAGTYF. The CDR3 DNA reads TGTGCCAGCAGTAACCCGGGACTAGCGGGGACGTATTTT.

This clonotype was observed a handful of times. The V call is TRBV4-1, the J call TRBJ2-7; D gene uncertain. Germline CDR1 reads MGHRA; CDR2 reads YSYEKL. The CDR3 spans 13 residues. Trimming shortened V by 2 bases and J by 7 bases, and 12 bases separated the two germline ends. For the CDR3, the DNA is TGCGCCAGCAGCCAACTTAGCAATTGGGAGCAGTACTTC. It yields the protein CASSQLSNWEQYF.

The rearrangement joins TRBV21-1 to TRBJ2-5. With the DNA end fitting TRBJ2-7 better, the J assignment may be wrong. TRBV21-1 is flagged as a pseudogene. The CDR3 is 13 amino acids. CDR3 protein: CASSKNGGGEQYF. CDR3 in DNA: TGTGCCAGCAGCAAAAATGGTGGTGGCGAGCAGTACTTC.

This clonotype was seen only once. The chain links TRBV6-6 to TRBJ1-4; possibly TRBD1 for D (6 bases). Trimming removed 2 bases at V and 14 bases at J, with 18 bases between. The CDR3 is 14 amino acids. Germline-derived CDR1 and CDR2 are MNHNY and SVGAGI (reference sequence). This chain's CDR3 is CASSYRGFWDNLFF. In nucleotides, the CDR3 is TGTGCCAGCAGTTACAGGGGGTTTTGGGACAACCTGTTTTTT.

This clonotype was found a few times. The gene calls are TRBV24-1 and TRBJ1-2; TRBD1 aligns across 8 bases. In germline, CDR1 is KGHDR, CDR2 SFDVKD. Trimming at V came to 9 bases and at J to 8 bases, leaving 10 bases not matched to a gene. This CDR3 spans 13 amino acids. CDR3 residues: CATQKDRAGGYTF. In nucleotides, the CDR3 is TGTGCCACCCAAAAGGACAGGGCTGGCGGCTACACCTTC.

The V call is TRBV19, the J call TRBJ2-7; TRBD2 might be the D (7 bases). CDR1 and CDR2 (germline): LNHDA, SQIVND (reference sequence). This CDR3 comprises 17 residues. V lost 3 bases to trimming and J lost 2 bases, with 20 bases between them. The CDR3 region has the DNA TGTGCCAGTAGTATTGAGGGGGGGACTTACCTACCCTACGAGCAGTACTTC. As protein: CASSIEGGTYLPYEQYF.

V usage is TRBV28 and J usage is TRBJ2-1, with D uncertain. Trimming pared 6 bases from V and 7 bases from J, leaving 22 bases between. Germline V gene lookup returns CDR1 MDHEN and CDR2 SYDVKM. The CDR3 has 16 amino acids. The CDR3 nucleotides read TGTGCCAGCAGCCCCTCCGGAAAATTCCCAGTGAATGAGCAGTTCTTC. Protein sequence: CASSPSGKFPVNEQFF.

The rearrangement joins TRBV19 to TRBJ2-5; 10 positions agree with TRBD1. J lost 5 bases, V lost 4 bases, and 4 bases had no gene match. CDR1 is LNHDA and CDR2 is SQIVND in the germline V gene (reference sequence). The CDR3 runs to 14 residues. The CDR3, as DNA: TGTGCCAGTAGTAAGACAGGGGGCGCCGAGACCCAGTACTTC. This codes for CASSKTGGAETQYF.

This clonotype was recorded a few times. The genes are TRBV5-6 and TRBJ2-1; TRBD2 matches 10 bases. The germline CDR1 and CDR2 sequences are SGHDT and YYEEEE. This CDR3 has 17 residues. V was clipped by 4 bases and J by 0 bases; unmatched bases: 7. The CDR3: CASSGGLATSSYNEQFF. The DNA for the CDR3 is TGTGCCAGCAGCGGGGGACTAGCGACCAGCTCCTACAATGAGCAGTTCTTC.

The gene calls are TRBV12-3 or TRBV12-4 and TRBJ1-4, with D unclear. The CDR3 has 13 amino acids. The V end was cut by 8 bases, the J end by 0 bases, with 7 bases between. CDR3 region: CASGQATNEKLFF. CDR3 sequence (DNA): TGTGCCAGCGGGCAAGCAACTAATGAAAAACTGTTTTTT.

The chain carries TRBV7-2 and TRBJ2-1; 7 nucleotides match TRBD2. This CDR3 has 16 residues. V lost 5 bases, J lost 0 bases, and 7 bases stayed unmatched. Germline CDR1 and CDR2: SGHTA and FQGNSA. For the CDR3, the DNA is TGTGCCAGCAGCCCAATAGCGGGTAGCTCCTACAATGAGCAGTTCTTC. Translating gives CASSPIAGSSYNEQFF.

The sample holds a few counts of this clonotype. This chain connects TRBV10-3 to TRBJ2-3; 7 bases are a match to TRBD2. Germline CDR1 is ENHRY and CDR2 is SYGVKD. V lost 1 base to trimming and J lost 5 bases; unmatched junction nucleotides: 3. The CDR3 length is 14 residues. CDR3 bases: TGTGCCATCAGTGAGTGGGGGGGTCTAGATACGCAGTATTTT. Residues: CAISEWGGLDTQYF.

This clonotype was recorded a few times. This sequence joins TRBV9 and TRBJ2-4, with TRBD1 as a possible D gene (5 bases). Trimming cost V 3 bases and J 8 bases, with 18 bases left between them. The germline gives CDR1 SGDLS, CDR2 YYNGEE. The CDR3 consists of 15 residues. This CDR3 is CASSGRWGRADIQYF. Here the CDR3 DNA reads TGTGCCAGCAGCGGTCGGTGGGGCCGGGCAGACATTCAGTACTTC.

The V gene is TRBV11-2, the J gene TRBJ1-1; 7 bases fit TRBD1. Germline V gene data show CDR1 as SGHAT and CDR2 as FQNNGV. Trimming took 2 bases from V and 0 from J; bases not matched to a gene: 6. CDR3 size: 16 residues. The CDR3 region has the DNA TGTGCCAGCAGCTTAAAGCCGGGACAGATGAACACTGAAGCTTTCTTT. Translating it yields CASSLKPGQMNTEAFF.

The genes are TRBV10-3 and TRBJ2-1; D perhaps matches TRBD2 (5 bases). V lost 4 bases and J 0 bases, leaving 19 bases between the germline ends. This CDR3 is 18 amino acids long. Germline values: CDR1 ENHRY, CDR2 SYGVKD. The CDR3 loop is CAISGRTVLGSSYNEQFF. The CDR3, as DNA: TGTGCCATCAGTGGGCGAACTGTCCTTGGGAGCTCCTACAATGAGCAGTTCTTC.

This clonotype was seen a single time. The junction differs from germline at one of its ends, possibly a read error. The chain employs TRBV28 and TRBJ1-2, with a possible D match to TRBD1 (5 bases). The CDR3 spans 14 residues. The germline gives CDR1 MDHEN, CDR2 SYDVKM. CDR3 region: CASSAPGVSYGCTF. Here the CDR3 DNA reads TGTGCCAGCAGTGCCCCGGGGGTTTCGTATGGCTGCACCTTC.

The genes are TRBV5-4 and TRBJ2-5; perhaps D is TRBD1 or TRBD2 (5 bases each). V lost 4 bases and J 5 bases, leaving 18 bases between the germline ends. CDR1 is SGHNT, CDR2 YYREEE, per germline (reference sequence). The CDR3 totals 15 residues. In nucleotides, the CDR3 is TGTGCCAGCAGCCCTAGCTTGGGGGAGAGGGAGACCCAGTACTTC. Amino acids: CASSPSLGERETQYF.

This chain joins TRBV4-1 and TRBJ2-5, with 7 bases fitting TRBD1. TRBJ2-7 matches the DNA end more closely, so the J call is doubtful. Germline V lookup: CDR1 MGHRA, CDR2 YSYEKL. There are 16 residues in the CDR3. CDR3 amino acids: CASSHIQGSGSYEQYF. In nucleotides, the CDR3 is TGCGCCAGCAGCCACATACAGGGGAGCGGTTCATACGAGCAGTACTTC.